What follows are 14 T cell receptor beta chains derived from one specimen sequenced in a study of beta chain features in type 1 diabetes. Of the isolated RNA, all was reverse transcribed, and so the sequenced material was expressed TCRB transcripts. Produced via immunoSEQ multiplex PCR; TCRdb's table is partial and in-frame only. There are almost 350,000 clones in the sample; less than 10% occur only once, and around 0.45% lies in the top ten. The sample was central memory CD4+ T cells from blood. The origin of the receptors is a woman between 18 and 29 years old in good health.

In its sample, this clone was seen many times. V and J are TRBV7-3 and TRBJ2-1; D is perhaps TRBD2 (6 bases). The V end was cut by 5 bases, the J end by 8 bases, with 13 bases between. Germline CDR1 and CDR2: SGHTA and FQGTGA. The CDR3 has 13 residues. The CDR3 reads CASSTTSSHEQFF. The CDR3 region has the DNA TGTGCCAGCAGCACAACTAGCTCCCATGAGCAGTTCTTC.

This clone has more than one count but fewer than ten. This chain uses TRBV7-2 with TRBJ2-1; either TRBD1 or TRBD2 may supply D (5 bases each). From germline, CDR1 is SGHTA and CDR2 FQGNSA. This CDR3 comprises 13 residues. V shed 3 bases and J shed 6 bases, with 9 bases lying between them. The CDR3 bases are TGTGCCAGCAGCTTGCCCGGGGCCAATGAGCAGTTCTTC. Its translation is CASSLPGANEQFF.

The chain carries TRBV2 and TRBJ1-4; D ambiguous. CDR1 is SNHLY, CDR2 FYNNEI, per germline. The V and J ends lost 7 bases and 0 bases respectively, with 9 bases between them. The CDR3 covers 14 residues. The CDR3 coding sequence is TGTGCCAGCAATGAGTTTACAACTAATGAAAAACTGTTTTTT. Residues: CASNEFTTNEKLFF.

CDR3 sequence (DNA): TGCAGTGCTAGCGGGAGCTGGGAGCAGTTCTTC. Its protein is CSASGSWEQFF. The rearrangement uses TRBV20-1 and TRBJ2-1; a weak D match, TRBD2 (6 bases). V was shortened by 3 bases and J by 10 bases, with 10 bases between the two germline ends. This CDR3 is 11 amino acids long. Germline CDR1 and CDR2: DFQATT and SNEGSKA (reference sequence).

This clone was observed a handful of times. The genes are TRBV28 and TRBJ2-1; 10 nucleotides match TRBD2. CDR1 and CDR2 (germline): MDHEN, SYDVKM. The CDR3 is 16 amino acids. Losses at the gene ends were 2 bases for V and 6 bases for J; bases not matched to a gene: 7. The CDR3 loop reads CASSLVASGSFNEQFF. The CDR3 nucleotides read TGTGCCAGCAGTTTAGTAGCTAGCGGGAGTTTCAATGAGCAGTTCTTC.

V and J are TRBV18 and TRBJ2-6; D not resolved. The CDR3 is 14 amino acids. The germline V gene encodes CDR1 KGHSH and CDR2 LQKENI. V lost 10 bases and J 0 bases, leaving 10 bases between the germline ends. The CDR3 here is CATLGTSGANVLTF. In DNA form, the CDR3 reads TGTGCCACCCTCGGAACCTCTGGGGCCAACGTCCTGACTTTC.

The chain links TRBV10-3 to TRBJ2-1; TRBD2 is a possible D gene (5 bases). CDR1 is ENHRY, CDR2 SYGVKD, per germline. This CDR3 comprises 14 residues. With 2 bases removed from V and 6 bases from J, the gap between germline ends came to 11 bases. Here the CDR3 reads CAISEPTRVNEQFF. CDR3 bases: TGTGCCATCAGTGAGCCAACTAGGGTCAATGAGCAGTTCTTC.

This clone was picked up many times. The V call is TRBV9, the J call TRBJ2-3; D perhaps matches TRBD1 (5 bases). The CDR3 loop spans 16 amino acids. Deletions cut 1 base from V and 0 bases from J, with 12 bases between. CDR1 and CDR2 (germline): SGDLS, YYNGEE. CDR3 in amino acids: CASSVPRAASTDTQYF. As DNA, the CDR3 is TGTGCCAGCAGCGTACCCAGGGCCGCTAGCACAGATACGCAGTATTTT. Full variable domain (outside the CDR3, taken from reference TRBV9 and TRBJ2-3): DSGVTQTPKHLITATGQRVTLRCSPRSGDLSVYWYQQSLDQGLQFLIQYYNGEERAKGNILERFSAQQFPDLHSELNLSSLELGDSALYFCASSVPRAASTDTQYFGPGTRLTVL.

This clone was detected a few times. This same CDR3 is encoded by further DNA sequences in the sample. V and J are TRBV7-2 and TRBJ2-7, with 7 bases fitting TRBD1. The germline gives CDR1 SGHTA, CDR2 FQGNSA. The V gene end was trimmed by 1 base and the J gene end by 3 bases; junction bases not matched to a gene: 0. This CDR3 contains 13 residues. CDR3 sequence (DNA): TGTGCCAGCAGCTTAGGGGACAGCTACGAGCAGTACTTC. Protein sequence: CASSLGDSYEQYF. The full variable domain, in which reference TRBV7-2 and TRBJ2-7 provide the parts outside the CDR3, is GAGVSQSPSNKVTEKGKDVELRCDPISGHTALYWYRQSLGQGLEFLIYFQGNSAPDKSGLPSDRFSAERTGGSVSTLTIQRTQQEDSAVYLCASSLGDSYEQYFGPGTRLTVT.

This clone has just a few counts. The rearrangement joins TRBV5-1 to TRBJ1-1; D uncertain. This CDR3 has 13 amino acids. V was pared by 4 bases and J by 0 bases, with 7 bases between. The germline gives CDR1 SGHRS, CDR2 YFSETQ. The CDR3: CASSLEMNTEAFF. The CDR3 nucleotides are TGCGCCAGCAGCCTGGAAATGAACACTGAAGCTTTCTTT.

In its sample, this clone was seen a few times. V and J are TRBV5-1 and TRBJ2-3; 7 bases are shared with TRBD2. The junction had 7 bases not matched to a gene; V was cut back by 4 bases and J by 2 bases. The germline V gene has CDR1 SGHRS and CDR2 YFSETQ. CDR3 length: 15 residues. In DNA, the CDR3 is TGCGCCAGCAGCCCGGCGGGAGACTTCACAGATACGCAGTATTTT. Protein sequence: CASSPAGDFTDTQYF.

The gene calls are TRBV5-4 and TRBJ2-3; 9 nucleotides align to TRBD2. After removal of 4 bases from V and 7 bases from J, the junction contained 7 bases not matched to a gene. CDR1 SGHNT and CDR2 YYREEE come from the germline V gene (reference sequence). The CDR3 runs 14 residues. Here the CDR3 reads CASSQGTSFNTQYF. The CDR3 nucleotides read TGTGCCAGCAGCCAGGGGACTAGCTTCAATACGCAGTATTTT. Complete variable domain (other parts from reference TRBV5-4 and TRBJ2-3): ETGVTQSPTHLIKTRGQQVTLRCSSQSGHNTVSWYQQALGQGPQFIFQYYREEENGRGNFPPRFSGLQFPNYSSELNVNALELDDSALYLCASSQGTSFNTQYFGPGTRLTVL.

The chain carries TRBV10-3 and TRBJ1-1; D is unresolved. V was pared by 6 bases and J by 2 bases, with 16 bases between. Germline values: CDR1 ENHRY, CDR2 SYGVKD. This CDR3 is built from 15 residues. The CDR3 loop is CAIRTGRTTNTEAFF. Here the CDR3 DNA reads TGTGCCATCAGGACGGGGAGAACAACCAACACTGAAGCTTTCTTT.

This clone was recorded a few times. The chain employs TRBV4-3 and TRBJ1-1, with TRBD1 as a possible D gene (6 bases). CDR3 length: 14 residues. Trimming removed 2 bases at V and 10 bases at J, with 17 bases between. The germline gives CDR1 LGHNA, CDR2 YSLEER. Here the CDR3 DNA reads TGCGCCAGCAGCCAACACAGGGAGCGAAGGGGAGCTTTCTTT. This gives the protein CASSQHRERRGAFF.